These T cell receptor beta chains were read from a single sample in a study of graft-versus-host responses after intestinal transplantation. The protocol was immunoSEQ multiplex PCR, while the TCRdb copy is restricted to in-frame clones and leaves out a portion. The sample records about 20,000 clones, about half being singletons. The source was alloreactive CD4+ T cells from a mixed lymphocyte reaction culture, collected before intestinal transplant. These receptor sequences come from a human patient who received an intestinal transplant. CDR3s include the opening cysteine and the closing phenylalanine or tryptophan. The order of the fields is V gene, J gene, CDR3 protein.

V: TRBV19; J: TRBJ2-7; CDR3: CASSTLPGQSSDEQYF
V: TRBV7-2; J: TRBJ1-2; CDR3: CASSLVYGQLQNYGYTF
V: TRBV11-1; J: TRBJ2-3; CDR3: CASSLGPWQGGTDTQYF
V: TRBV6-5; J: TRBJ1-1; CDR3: CASSYRSINTEAFF
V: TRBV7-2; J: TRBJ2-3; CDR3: CASSFATSVALYTQYF
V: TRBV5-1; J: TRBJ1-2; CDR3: CASSPSPGQNYGYTF
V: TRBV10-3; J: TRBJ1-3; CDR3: CAISANRQGKTGNTIYF
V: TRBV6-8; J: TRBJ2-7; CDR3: CASSLDGTGSREQYF
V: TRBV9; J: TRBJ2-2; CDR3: CASTPVGAETGELFF
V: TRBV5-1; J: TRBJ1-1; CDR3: CASSLAGENTEAFF
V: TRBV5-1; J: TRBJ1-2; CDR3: CASSLVGNYGYTF
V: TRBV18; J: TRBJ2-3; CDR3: CASSPQRVGGASTDTQYF
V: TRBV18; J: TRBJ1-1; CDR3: CASSPPGTGKGAFF
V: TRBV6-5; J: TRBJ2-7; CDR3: CASSYGTGPYEQYF
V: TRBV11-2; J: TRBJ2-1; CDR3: CASSLRTSGRYNEQFF
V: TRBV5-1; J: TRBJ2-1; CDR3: CASSPRTSGEDEQFF
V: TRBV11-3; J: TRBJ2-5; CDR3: CASSLGGGGETQYF
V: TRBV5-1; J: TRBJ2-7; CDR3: CASSPAGYEQYF
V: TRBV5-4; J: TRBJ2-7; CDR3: CASRRQGSGEQYF
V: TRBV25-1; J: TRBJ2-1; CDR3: CASSEYKWRGGEEQFF
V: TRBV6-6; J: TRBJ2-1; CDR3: CASFGRQASYNEQFF
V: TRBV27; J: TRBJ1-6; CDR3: CASSSLYNSPLHF
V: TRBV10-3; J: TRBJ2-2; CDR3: CAIIKDRGGGELFF
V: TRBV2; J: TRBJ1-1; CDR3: CASSQSIQGTEAFF
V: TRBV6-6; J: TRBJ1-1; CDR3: CASSTALGQGYTEAFF
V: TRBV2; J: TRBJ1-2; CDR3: CASSVGPRAYGYTF
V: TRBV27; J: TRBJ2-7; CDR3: CASSLSLGWSYEQYF
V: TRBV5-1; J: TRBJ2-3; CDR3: CASSFPLDRVADTQYF
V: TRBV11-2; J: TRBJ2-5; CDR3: CASSLGTSSYLGTQYF
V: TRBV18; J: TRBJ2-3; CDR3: CASSLHGQDNTDTQYF
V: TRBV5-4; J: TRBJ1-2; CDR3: CASSLAGGFYGYTF
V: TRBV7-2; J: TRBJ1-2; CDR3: CASSTSGQVPSGYTF
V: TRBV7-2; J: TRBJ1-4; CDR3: CASSTRQGRGEKLFF
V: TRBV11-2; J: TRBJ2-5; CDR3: CASSTRATARTQYF
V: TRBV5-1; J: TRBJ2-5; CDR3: CASRQSGLAGVETQYF
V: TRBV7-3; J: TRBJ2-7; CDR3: CASSPNRGSYEQYF
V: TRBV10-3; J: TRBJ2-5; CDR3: CASRGPGGETQYF
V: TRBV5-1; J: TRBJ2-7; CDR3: CASSHTPRAGGLYEQYF
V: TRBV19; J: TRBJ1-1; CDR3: CASSIGRWNMNTEAFF
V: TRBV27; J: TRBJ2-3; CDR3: CASSLTGTGSQYF
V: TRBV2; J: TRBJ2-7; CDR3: CASSEFGDRAEQYF
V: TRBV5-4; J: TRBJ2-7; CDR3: CASRPGGGPYEQYF
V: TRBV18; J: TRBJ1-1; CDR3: CASSQQGGTEAFF
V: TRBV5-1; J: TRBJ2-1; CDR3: CASRRGGGSYNEQFF
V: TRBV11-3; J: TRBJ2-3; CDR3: CASSKKQGSLRTDTQYF
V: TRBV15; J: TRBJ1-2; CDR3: CATSRDGGYEGYTF
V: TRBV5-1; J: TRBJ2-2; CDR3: CASSLVYPGTGELFF
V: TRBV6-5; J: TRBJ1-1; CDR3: CASSYSSTGYNTEAFF
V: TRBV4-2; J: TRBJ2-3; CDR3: CASSQDSMRGGTDTQYF
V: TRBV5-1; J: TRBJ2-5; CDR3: CASSQGYRYQETQYF
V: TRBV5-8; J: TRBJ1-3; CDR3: CASSFLSGNTIYF
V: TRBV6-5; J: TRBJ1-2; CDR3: CASTLGFLYGYTF
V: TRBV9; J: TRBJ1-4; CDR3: CASSSQGANEKLFF
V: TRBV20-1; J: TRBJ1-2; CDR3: CSATQGYGYTF